This T cell receptor (beta chain) was observed in a study of vaccination effects on CD4 cells after COVID-19 (dated by TCRdb to the early 2020s). General notes on the study: Post-vaccine samples across the study were collected a median of 72 days after the second dose, with a range of 14 to 241. In both COVID-19 convalescent patients and infection-naive vaccine recipients, the study compared SARS-CoV-2 spike-specific CD4+ TCR repertoires from before mRNA vaccination with those from after it. The full study included roughly 11 COVID-19 convalescent patients and several SARS-CoV-2-naive healthy vaccine recipients. Cultures from other donors in the study were sequenced with the Oncomine TCR Beta short-read assay on an Illumina iSeq 100.

Library construction relied on the immunoSEQ multiplex PCR assay. TCR beta CDR3 sequencing was performed on DNA from the cultured, isolated CD4+ T cells. In the source study's methods: Non-productive TCR sequences were removed and reads were trimmed to the CDR3 region, keeping CDR3s of at least 7 amino acids. Antigen-specific clonotypes were identified using the MANAFEST web app by comparison of expansion in peptide wells against reference cultures. To count as positive, a clone had to show expansion at FDR<0.05 compared with the reference and with all other wells, an odds ratio above 5, and a frequency above 0.1% in two replicate wells. Clonotypes significantly expanded in SARS-CoV-2 spike wells and in at least one common cold coronavirus spike condition were defined as cross-reactive. Using the stringdist R package, CDR3 similarity was measured by Levenshtein distance, and unrooted trees were constructed with ape in R 3.6.1. TCRdb's version of the immuneACCESS table is confined to in-frame rearrangements and falls short of the full clone set. An unresolved V gene accounts for under half of the shortfall where checked; the remainder is of unknown origin. The DNA was the basis for D and trimming; V, J and clone size are from that table. This sample holds 35,000 to 40,000 clones; about 80% were observed only once. Under 2% of the sample rests with the top ten.

V and J are truncated by 0 bases and 4 bases respectively, leaving an intervening sequence of 12 bases. There are 15 amino acids in the CDR3, from cysteine to phenylalanine inclusive. Solely the CDR3 DNA is kept, with 45 bases framed from the first base. The germline V gene (reference sequence) specifies LNHNV as CDR1 and YYDKDF as CDR2. This clone was detected once. This clone's antigen is unknown. Per-nucleotide qualities are absent, and no much larger clonotype sits a single base away. In the ViraFEST assay, PBMC were stimulated with viral peptide pools, and TCR sequencing was then used to find antigen-specific CD4+ T cell clonotypes based on their expansion. After less than 13 days of culture, CD4+ T cells were isolated with the EasySep CD4+ T cell isolation kit. Two doses of either the BNT162b2 or the mRNA-1273 mRNA SARS-CoV-2 vaccine were administered to participants. None of the healthy vaccine recipients had a prior SARS-CoV-2 infection, which was confirmed by nucleocapsid antibody tests that came back negative both before and after vaccination. About 2.2 million PBMC per well were cultured in IMDM with 5% human AB serum, 9 to 10 IU/ml IL-2 and gentamicin, plus 10 ug/ml peptides. On days 3 and 7, half of the culture medium was replaced with fresh IL-2-containing medium. Unless noted otherwise, every peptide stimulation condition was cultured in triplicate wells. PBMC were separated from whole blood using Ficoll-Paque Plus gradient centrifugation and were then either cryopreserved at -140C or used fresh. The overlapping peptide pools covered the spike proteins of SARS-CoV-2 and of the common cold coronaviruses HCoV-NL63, HCoV-OC43 and HCoV-229E. The QIAamp micro DNA kit was used to extract genomic DNA from the cultured CD4+ T cells.

The full study reports these points: In healthy vaccine recipients, vaccine-induced clones were almost all SARS-CoV-2 mono-reactive, with only 1 of 255 being cross-reactive with common cold coronaviruses. Only a small number of convalescent patients were included, and no early post-infection timepoints were available, which limited the study. Clones induced by infection and clones induced by vaccination both contracted markedly at late timepoints after vaccination, which fits with T cell responses waning over time.

Source: CD4+ T cells from PBMCs cultured with HCoV-NL63 spike peptides, taken after COVID-19 vaccination. What this sample's cell subset or site label stands for: HCoV-NL63 spike overlapping peptide pool stimulation. Here the chain combines TRBV15 and TRBJ1-2; TRBD1 is a weak D gene call, 6 bases matching. This clonotype originated in a human donor who received a COVID-19 vaccine. Some clones in this sample may be carry-over from other donors' samples. This receptor carries the CDR3 CATSRDRGTPYGYTF. The nucleotides read TGTGCCACCAGCAGAGATCGGGGGACACCCTATGGCTACACCTTC.